The 8 T cell receptor beta chains below were found in one sample sequenced in a study of T cells in Graves' hyperthyroidism and ophthalmopathy. TCR beta CDR3 regions were amplified from RNA. The TCR CDR3 was amplified in a first-round RT-PCR using the HTBI primer set. TCRdb itself ran the multiplex PCR reads through MiXCR, one entry per CDR3 protein. The sample includes about 500,000 distinct CDR3 sequences, 46% of them seen just once. The sample comprised peripheral blood or thyroid tissue (not recorded which). These receptors came from an adult woman with Graves' disease, either hyperthyroidism or ophthalmopathy (not recorded which).

The chain carries TRBV27 and TRBJ1-1, with 9 bases identical to TRBD1. V gave up 1 base and J gave up 4 bases; unmatched junction bases: 16. Germline V CDR1 and CDR2: MNHEY, SMNVEV (reference sequence). The CDR3 is 19 amino acids. The CDR3 loop reads CASSLWAPRDRDAGTEAFF. CDR3 coding DNA: TGTGCCAGCAGTTTATGGGCCCCCCGGGACAGGGATGCTGGCACTGAAGCTTTCTTT.

J is TRBJ1-3 and V is TRBV19; possible D gene TRBD1, 5 bases. CDR1 and CDR2 from the germline V gene are LNHDA and SQIVND (reference sequence). The length of the CDR3 is 15 residues. V lost 5 bases to trimming and J lost 0 bases, with 11 bases between them. The CDR3 coding sequence is TGTGCCAGTAGTGCTTGGGGACTCTCTGGAAACACCATATATTTT. This sequence encodes CASSAWGLSGNTIYF.

Notes on this clonotype: Relative to the germline gene, one junction end is altered; a read error may explain this. The chain combines TRBV2 with TRBJ1-2; D is possibly TRBD1 (5 bases). The germline V gene has CDR1 SNHLY and CDR2 FYNNEI. This CDR3 comprises 14 residues. This chain's CDR3 is CASSVSGRDYGYTF. In DNA, the CDR3 is TGTGCCAGCAGTGTTTCGGGACGGGACTACGGCTACACCTTC.

At least ten counts were recorded for this clonotype. The chain uses TRBV7-9 and TRBJ1-2; D may be TRBD1 (6 bases). The CDR3 sequence is 19 residues long. CDR1 is SEHNR, CDR2 FQNEAQ, per germline (reference sequence). Trimming shortened V by 2 bases and J by 0 bases, and 22 bases separated the two germline ends. As DNA, the CDR3 is TGTGCCAGCAGCTTATCACGGGACACTTACTTTTTGGCTAACTATGGCTACACCTTC. It is translated as CASSLSRDTYFLANYGYTF.

V and J are TRBV12-3 or TRBV12-4 and TRBJ1-5, with D unresolved. This CDR3 is 15 amino acids long. V lost 6 bases and J lost 2, with 14 bases in between. In DNA form, the CDR3 reads TGTGCCAGCAGCCCTAACAGTTTTCGCAATCAGCCCCAGCATTTT. It encodes CASSPNSFRNQPQHF.

The V gene is TRBV6-6, the J gene TRBJ1-2; 10 nucleotides match TRBD1. Germline CDR1 MNHNY, CDR2 SVGAGI (reference sequence). The trim removed 0 bases at V and 2 bases at J, leaving 3 bases unmatched. CDR3 length: 16 residues. This CDR3 is CASSYSGTGENYGYTF. CDR3 nucleotide sequence: TGTGCCAGCAGTTACTCCGGGACAGGGGAAAACTATGGCTACACCTTC.

Of note for this clonotype: This may arise from a read error, as a much more abundant clone is one base away. This rearrangement joins TRBV20-1 to TRBJ2-7, with a possible D match to TRBD2 (6 bases). The germline V gene has CDR1 DFQATT and CDR2 SNEGSKA (reference sequence). This CDR3 contains 15 residues. V lost 2 bases and J lost 4, with 18 bases in between. The DNA for the CDR3 is TGCAGTGCTAGACCTACTGGCGGGATTTATTACGAGCAGTACTTC. It specifies CSARPTGGIYYEQYF.

The chain uses TRBV27 and TRBJ1-4, with unresolved D. V shed 5 bases and J shed 3 bases, with 16 bases lying between them. This CDR3 contains 16 residues. Germline V lookup: CDR1 MNHEY, CDR2 SMNVEV (reference sequence). The CDR3 nucleotides read TGTGCCAGCAGTAAATTCGTTGCAGAGGCTAATGAAAAACTGTTTTTT. This sequence encodes CASSKFVAEANEKLFF. Filled out from reference TRBV27 and TRBJ1-4, the complete variable domain reads EAQVTQNPRYLITVTGKKLTVTCSQNMNHEYMSWYRQDPGLGLRQIYYSMNVEVTDKGDVPEGYKVSRKEKRNFPLILESPSPNQTSLYFCASSKFVAEANEKLFFGSGTQLSVL.